A selection of T cell receptor beta chains follows, all from one sample in a study of blood T cells in healthy people across ages. In TCRdb, the 5' RACE reads were re-called with MiXCR into one record per CDR3 protein. The table records approximately 800,000 distinct CDR3 sequences, roughly 60% of them present only once. The specimen sequenced was blood. These receptors came from a man aged 30 to 39 in good health. Both conserved end residues are part of each CDR3. A D gene is named only where the DNA matches it firmly. Not all rows give a size; the values are once, few, many and, for expanded clones, a class.

CDR3 protein	CDR3 DNA	CDR3 length	D gene	V gene	clone size	J gene
CSGRDTHTEAFF	TGCAGCGGCCGGGACACCCACACTGAAGCTTTCTTT	12	NA	TRBV29-1	once	TRBJ1-1
CASSPPGLATYEQYF	TGTGCCAGCAGCCCTCCGGGACTAGCGACCTACGAACAGTACTTC	15	TRBD2	TRBV7-9	NA	TRBJ2-4
CASSYGREQYF	TGTGCCAGCTCCTATGGGAGAGAGCAGTACTTC	11	NA	TRBV18	NA	TRBJ2-4
CASSLGGEFPYEQYF	TGTGCCAGCAGTTTAGGCGGGGAATTCCCCTACGAGCAGTACTTC	15	NA	TRBV12-3/TRBV12-4	NA	TRBJ2-7
CSVPQGSTDTQYF	TGCAGCGTACCACAGGGTTCCACAGATACGCAGTATTTT	13	NA	TRBV29-1	NA	TRBJ2-3
CASMGYTNSPLHF	TGTGCCAGCATGGGTTACACCAATTCACCCCTCCACTTT	13	NA	TRBV2	few	TRBJ1-6
CASSQRDIYGYTF	TGTGCCAGCAGCCAGAGGGATATCTATGGCTACACCTTC	13	NA	TRBV2	NA	TRBJ1-2
CAISESRLARINEQFF	TGTGCCATCAGTGAGTCTCGGCTAGCGAGGATCAATGAGCAGTTCTTC	16	NA	TRBV10-3	NA	TRBJ2-1
CSASPGDTQYF	TGCAGTGCGAGCCCAGGGGATACGCAGTATTTT	11	NA	TRBV20-1	NA	TRBJ2-3
CASSPSHGGPSSTDTQYF	TGTGCCAGCAGCCCTAGTCACGGGGGGCCCTCTAGCACAGATACGCAGTATTTT	18	NA	TRBV7-2	NA	TRBJ2-3
CSASGGDQPQHF	TGCAGTGCTAGTGGCGGGGATCAGCCCCAGCATTTT	12	NA	TRBV20-1	few	TRBJ1-5
CASSLVLGQRDNEQFF	TGTGCCAGCAGCTTAGTATTGGGGCAGCGGGACAATGAGCAGTTCTTC	16	NA	TRBV7-2	NA	TRBJ2-1
CSAYPGTGAYEQYF	TGCAGTGCTTACCCCGGGACAGGCGCCTACGAGCAGTACTTC	14	TRBD1	TRBV20-1	once	TRBJ2-7
CSAGGRYNSPLHF	TGCAGTGCTGGGGGACGGTATAATTCACCCCTCCACTTT	13	NA	TRBV20-1	few	TRBJ1-6
CSVHGVLNTEAFF	TGCAGCGTGCACGGGGTACTGAACACTGAAGCTTTCTTT	13	NA	TRBV29-1	once	TRBJ1-1
CASSLAPTSSGPDTQYF	TGTGCCAGCAGCTTAGCGCCGACTAGCTCCGGACCGGATACGCAGTATTTT	17	TRBD2	TRBV7-2	NA	TRBJ2-3
CASQQSGIQPQHF	TGTGCCAGCCAACAATCCGGGATTCAGCCCCAGCATTTT	13	NA	TRBV7-9	NA	TRBJ1-5
CATSTREGLHKYEQYF	TGTGCCACCAGCACCCGGGAGGGACTGCATAAGTACGAGCAGTACTTC	16	TRBD2	TRBV15	NA	TRBJ2-7
CASSRQEGTEAFF	TGTGCCAGCAGCCGACAGGAAGGCACTGAAGCTTTCTTT	13	NA	TRBV7-2	NA	TRBJ1-1
CAISVDSDLPYEQYF	TGTGCCATCAGTGTTGACAGCGACCTCCCCTACGAGCAGTACTTC	15	NA	TRBV10-3	few	TRBJ2-7
CASSILADTQYF	TGTGCCAGCAGCATACTAGCAGATACGCAGTATTTT	12	NA	TRBV6-2/TRBV6-3	NA	TRBJ2-3
CASSTGPASLNGYTF	TGTGCCAGCAGCACCGGACCGGCGTCCTTAAATGGCTACACCTTC	15	NA	TRBV5-6	NA	TRBJ1-2
CSVPGTGGNTQYF	TGCAGCGTCCCCGGGACAGGGGGGAATACGCAGTATTTT	13	TRBD1	TRBV29-1	few	TRBJ2-3
CATLAGGIRNTQYF	TGTGCCACCTTAGCGGGGGGAATTCGAAATACGCAGTATTTT	14	TRBD2	TRBV9	NA	TRBJ2-3
CASSSGGKLFF	TGTGCCAGCAGTTCAGGGGGCAAACTGTTTTTT	11	TRBD1	TRBV27	few	TRBJ1-4
CASSYDPGGEETQYF	TGTGCCAGCAGTTACGACCCAGGGGGAGAAGAGACCCAGTACTTC	15	TRBD1	TRBV6-5	NA	TRBJ2-5